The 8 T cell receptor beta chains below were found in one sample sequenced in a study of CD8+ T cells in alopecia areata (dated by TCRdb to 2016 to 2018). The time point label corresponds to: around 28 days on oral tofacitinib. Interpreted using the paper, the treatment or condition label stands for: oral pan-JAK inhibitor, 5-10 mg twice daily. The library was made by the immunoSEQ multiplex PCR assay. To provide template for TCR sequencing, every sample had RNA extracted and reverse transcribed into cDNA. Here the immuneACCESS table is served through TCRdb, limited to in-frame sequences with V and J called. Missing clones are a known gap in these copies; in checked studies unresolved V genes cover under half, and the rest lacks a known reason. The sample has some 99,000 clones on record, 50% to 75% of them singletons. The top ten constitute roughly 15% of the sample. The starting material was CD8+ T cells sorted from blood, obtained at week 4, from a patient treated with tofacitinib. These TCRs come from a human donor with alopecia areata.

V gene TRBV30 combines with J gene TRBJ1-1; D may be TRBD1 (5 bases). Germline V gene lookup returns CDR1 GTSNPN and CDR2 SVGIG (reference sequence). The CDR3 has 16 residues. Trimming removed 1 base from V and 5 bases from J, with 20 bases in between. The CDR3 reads CAWSDSPDGRGTEAFF. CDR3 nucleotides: TGTGCCTGGAGTGATTCTCCCGACGGGAGGGGTACTGAAGCTTTCTTT.

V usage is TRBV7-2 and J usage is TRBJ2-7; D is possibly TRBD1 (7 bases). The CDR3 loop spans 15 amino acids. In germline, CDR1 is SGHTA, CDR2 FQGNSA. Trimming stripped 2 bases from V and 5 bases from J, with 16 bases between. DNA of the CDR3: TGTGCCAGCAGCTTAATCGTACAGGGGACTGACGAGCAGTACTTC. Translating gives CASSLIVQGTDEQYF.

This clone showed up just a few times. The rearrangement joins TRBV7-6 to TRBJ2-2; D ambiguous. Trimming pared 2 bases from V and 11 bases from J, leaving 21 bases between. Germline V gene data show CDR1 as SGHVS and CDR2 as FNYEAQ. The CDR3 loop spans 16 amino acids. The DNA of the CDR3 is TGTGCCAGCAGCTTAACACCTTCGGGTGTCCTGAAAGAGCTGTTTTTT. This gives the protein CASSLTPSGVLKELFF.

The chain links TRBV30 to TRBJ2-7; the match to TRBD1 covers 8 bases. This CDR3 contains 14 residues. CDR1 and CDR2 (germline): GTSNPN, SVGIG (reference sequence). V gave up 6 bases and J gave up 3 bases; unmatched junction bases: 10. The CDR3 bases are TGTGCCTGCTCCACCGGGACAGGTATCTACGAGCAGTACTTC. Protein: CACSTGTGIYEQYF.

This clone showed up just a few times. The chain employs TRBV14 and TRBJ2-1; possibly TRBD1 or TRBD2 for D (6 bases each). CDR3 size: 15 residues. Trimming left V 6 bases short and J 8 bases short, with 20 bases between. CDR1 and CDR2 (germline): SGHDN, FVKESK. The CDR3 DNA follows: TGTGCCAGCAGTCGGCGGGACACCTTAGAAGATGAGCAGTTCTTC. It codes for CASSRRDTLEDEQFF.

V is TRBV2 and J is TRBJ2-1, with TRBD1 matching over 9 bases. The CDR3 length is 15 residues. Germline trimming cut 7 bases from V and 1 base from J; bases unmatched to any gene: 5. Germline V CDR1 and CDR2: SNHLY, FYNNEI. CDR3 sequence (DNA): TGTGCCAGCACGGCGACAGGGGGGTCCTACAATGAGCAGTTCTTC. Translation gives CASTATGGSYNEQFF.

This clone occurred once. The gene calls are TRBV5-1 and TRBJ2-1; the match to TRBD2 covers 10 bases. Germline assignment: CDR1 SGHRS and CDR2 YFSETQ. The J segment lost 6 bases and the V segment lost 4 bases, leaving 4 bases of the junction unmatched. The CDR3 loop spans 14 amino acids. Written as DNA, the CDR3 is TGCGCCAGCAGCCTAGCGGGGGCCAGCAATGAGCAGTTCTTC. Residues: CASSLAGASNEQFF.

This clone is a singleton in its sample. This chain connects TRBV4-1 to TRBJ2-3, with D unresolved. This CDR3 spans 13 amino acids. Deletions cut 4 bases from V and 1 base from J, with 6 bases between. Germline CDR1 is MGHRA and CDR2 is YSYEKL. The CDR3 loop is CASSPEGTDTQYF. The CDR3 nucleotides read TGCGCCAGCAGCCCTGAGGGCACAGATACGCAGTATTTT.